These 20 T cell receptor beta chains share one sample of origin, sequenced in a study of control samples from healthy donors and cancer patients. Only in-frame clones appear in the TCRdb table, and some are missing; sequencing was by immunoSEQ multiplex PCR. The repertoire holds over 150,000 clones, about 91% seen once, with approximately 2% in the top ten. The sequenced sample was blood. These receptors originate from a woman aged 40 to 49 in good health.

The genes are TRBV7-2 and TRBJ1-1; D may be TRBD1 (6 bases). The germline gives CDR1 SGHTA, CDR2 FQGNSA. This CDR3 has 15 amino acids. V shed 2 bases and J shed 1 base, with 11 bases lying between them. The CDR3 nucleotides read TGTGCCAGCAGCTTACGTCGGACAGCGAACACTGAAGCTTTCTTT. The encoded protein is CASSLRRTANTEAFF.

This chain joins TRBV7-9 and TRBJ2-1; D is unresolved. The CDR3 contains 15 residues. Trimming cost V 0 bases and J 9 bases, with 15 bases left between them. Germline CDR1 SEHNR, CDR2 FQNEAQ (reference sequence). This CDR3 is CASSLAVGKSTEQFF. The CDR3 DNA reads as TGTGCCAGCAGCTTAGCGGTTGGGAAGTCGACTGAGCAGTTCTTC.

V and J are TRBV11-2 and TRBJ2-7; D is unresolved. Germline assignment: CDR1 SGHAT and CDR2 FQNNGV. Trimming pared 1 base from V and 3 bases from J, leaving 4 bases between. This CDR3 comprises 12 residues. The CDR3 DNA reads as TGTGCCAGCAGCTTAGCTATCTACGAGCAGTACTTC. Translated, it gives CASSLAIYEQYF.

The V and J genes are TRBV7-9 and TRBJ1-5; the D is unclear. The germline V and J ends were trimmed by 5 bases and 10 bases, with 18 bases remaining between them. The CDR3 consists of 14 residues. Looked up from germline, CDR1 is SEHNR and CDR2 is FQNEAQ (reference sequence). CDR3 loop: CASSPKDHFGPQHF. The CDR3, as DNA: TGTGCCAGCAGCCCTAAGGACCACTTCGGACCCCAGCATTTT.

V gene TRBV27 combines with J gene TRBJ1-1, with TRBD1 matching over 9 bases. Per germline, CDR1 MNHEY and CDR2 SMNVEV (reference sequence). The ends lost 7 bases at V and 9 bases at J; junction bases unmatched: 24. CDR3 size: 18 residues. The chain's CDR3 is CASISLWGQGPNPPQAFF. The CDR3 DNA reads TGTGCCAGCATCTCCCTCTGGGGACAGGGCCCCAACCCCCCTCAAGCTTTCTTT.

This clone was detected only once. This rearrangement joins TRBV11-2 to TRBJ2-1; D is unclear. Germline V gives CDR1 SGHAT, CDR2 FQNNGV. This CDR3 region has 13 residues. V was shortened by 3 bases and J by 5 bases, with 8 bases between the two germline ends. CDR3 region: CASSLPNDNEQFF. The CDR3 DNA is TGTGCCAGCAGCTTGCCAAACGACAATGAGCAGTTCTTC.

J is TRBJ2-1 and V is TRBV7-9, with 8 bases fitting TRBD2. CDR3 length equals 15 residues. Per germline, CDR1 SEHNR and CDR2 FQNEAQ (reference sequence). V lost 5 bases and J lost 0; bases outside the gene matches: 3. The CDR3 here is CASSRGTSSYNEQFF. The CDR3 nucleotides are TGTGCCAGCAGCCGAGGGACTAGCTCCTACAATGAGCAGTTCTTC. The full variable domain, in which reference TRBV7-9 and TRBJ2-1 provide the parts outside the CDR3, is DTGVSQNPRHKITKRGQNVTFRCDPISEHNRLYWYRQTLGQGPEFLTYFQNEAQLEKSRLLSDRFSAERPKGSFSTLEIQRTEQGDSAMYLCASSRGTSSYNEQFFGPGTRLTVL.

This sequence joins TRBV7-2 and TRBJ2-2; 10 bases map to TRBD1. Unmatched junction bases numbered 8, after V lost 5 bases and J lost 8 bases. Germline CDR1 is SGHTA and CDR2 is FQGNSA. The CDR3 runs 15 residues. The CDR3, as DNA: TGTGCCAGCAGCCTGGGACAGGGGTACTGGGGGGAGCTGTTTTTT. This sequence encodes CASSLGQGYWGELFF.

The sample holds a few counts of this clone. The rearrangement uses TRBV10-3 and TRBJ1-1; a possible D gene is TRBD1 (5 bases). Per germline, CDR1 ENHRY and CDR2 SYGVKD. V lost 6 bases to trimming and J lost 1 base, with 9 bases between them. The CDR3 covers 13 residues. CDR3 nucleotides: TGTGCCATCAGCCAGGACACGAACACTGAAGCTTTCTTT. Its translation: CAISQDTNTEAFF.

This CDR3 reads CASSSRSGKDEQFF. In DNA, the CDR3 is TGTGCCAGCAGTTCCCGCTCAGGGAAGGATGAGCAGTTCTTC. The gene calls are TRBV6-6 and TRBJ2-1; D may be TRBD1 (5 bases). Germline V gives CDR1 MNHNY, CDR2 SVGAGI (reference sequence). The CDR3 loop spans 14 amino acids. V gave up 4 bases and J gave up 8 bases, with 15 bases separating them.

The rearrangement links TRBV19 to TRBJ1-2; D is unresolved. The CDR3 is 13 residues long. Germline CDR1 LNHDA, CDR2 SQIVND (reference sequence). Trimming removed 4 bases from V and 2 bases from J, with 8 bases in between. CDR3: CASSTLLNYGYTF. CDR3 nucleotide sequence: TGTGCCAGTAGTACCCTCCTAAACTATGGCTACACCTTC.

This chain connects TRBV5-5 to TRBJ1-3; TRBD1 is a possible D gene (5 bases). The germline CDR1 and CDR2 sequences are SGHKS and YYEKEE (reference sequence). V lost 5 bases and J lost 4, with 10 bases in between. This CDR3 is 13 amino acids long. The CDR3 spells CASSRQFGNTIYF. The CDR3 bases are TGTGCCAGCAGTAGACAGTTCGGAAACACCATATATTTT.

This sequence joins TRBV29-1 and TRBJ2-5; tentatively, D is TRBD1 or TRBD2 (6 bases each). Trimming took 1 base from V and 5 from J, leaving 14 bases between them. The V gene's germline CDR1 is SQVTM and CDR2 ANQGSEA. The CDR3 totals 14 residues. The CDR3 loop reads CSVEGGPEGETQYF. The CDR3 bases are TGCAGCGTTGAAGGGGGGCCGGAGGGGGAGACCCAGTACTTC.

The chain joins TRBV5-1 to TRBJ1-5, with 7 bases lining up with TRBD1. The CDR3 spans 15 residues. Germline loops: CDR1 SGHRS, CDR2 YFSETQ. The J segment lost 2 bases and the V segment lost 0 bases, leaving 2 bases of the junction unmatched. CDR3 bases: TGCGCCAGCAGCTTGGGGCAGGGGGGCAATCAGCCCCAGCATTTT. The encoded protein is CASSLGQGGNQPQHF.

This clone was seen a single time. The chain couples TRBV19 to TRBJ2-7, with D possibly being TRBD2 (5 bases). The CDR3 runs 13 residues. Between the trimmed V and J ends, which lost 5 bases and 3 bases, there was a span of 11 bases. Germline CDR1 and CDR2: LNHDA and SQIVND (reference sequence). CDR3 amino acids: CASSSGILYEQYF. The DNA of the CDR3 is TGTGCCAGTAGTTCGGGAATCCTCTACGAGCAGTACTTC.

DNA of the CDR3: TGTGCCAGCAGCTTGCGTCCCGAGGTAGCGGGGGCGAGGGAGCAGTACTTC. Its translation: CASSLRPEVAGAREQYF. The chain carries TRBV7-2 and TRBJ2-7; 9 bases fit TRBD2. Germline CDR1 reads SGHTA; CDR2 reads FQGNSA. Trimming at V came to 3 bases and at J to 7 bases, leaving 16 bases not matched to a gene. The CDR3 runs 17 residues.

V gene TRBV5-1 combines with J gene TRBJ1-2, with a possible D match to TRBD1 (5 bases). Germline CDR1 and CDR2: SGHRS and YFSETQ. The CDR3 spans 17 residues. V dropped 4 bases and J dropped 6 bases, with 25 bases sitting between them. Here the CDR3 reads CASSVVGGTGSEHGYTF. In DNA form, the CDR3 reads TGCGCCAGCAGCGTGGTGGGGGGAACCGGCTCCGAGCATGGCTACACCTTC.

The chain recombines TRBV7-6 with TRBJ2-7, with TRBD2 identical over 8 bases. This CDR3 has 15 residues. V shed 5 bases, J shed 5 bases, and the junction held 11 bases outside the gene matches. Germline CDR1 and CDR2: SGHVS and FNYEAQ. Written as DNA, the CDR3 is TGTGCCAGCAGCCCAGCCGACGGGGGGGCACACGAGCAGTACTTC. Translation gives CASSPADGGAHEQYF.

The CDR3 sequence: CASSLVSGSPSGANVLTF. The CDR3 DNA is TGTGCCAGCAGCTTAGTTTCTGGCAGCCCCTCTGGGGCCAACGTCCTGACTTTC. V gene TRBV7-2 combines with J gene TRBJ2-6; D remains ambiguous. Germline V gives CDR1 SGHTA, CDR2 FQGNSA. This CDR3 contains 18 residues. Deletions cut 1 base from V and 0 bases from J, with 13 bases between.

The count of this clone is one. The chain employs TRBV6-6 and TRBJ2-2, with 9 bases identical to TRBD2. After removal of 5 bases from V and 7 bases from J, the junction contained 14 bases not matched to a gene. CDR1 is MNHNY and CDR2 is SVGAGI in the germline V gene (reference sequence). The CDR3 loop spans 17 amino acids. In DNA, the CDR3 is TGTGCCAGCAGTCCTATATCTAGCGGGGAGGTGGGCGGGGAGCTGTTTTTT. Amino acids: CASSPISSGEVGGELFF.